This paragraph reports one TCR beta chain. Clones were sequenced by immunoSEQ multiplex PCR, and TCRdb holds only the in-frame ones, with some missing. The repertoire holds 65,000 to 95,000 clones, around 90% seen once, with about 0.76% in the top ten. This sample is drawn from a study of OX40 agonist ivuxolimab in advanced cancers. Any history of autoimmune disease or systemic immunosuppression disqualified patients. Looked up from germline, CDR1 is SGHTA and CDR2 is FQGTGA. The CDR3 loop spans 15 amino acids. V lost 4 bases to trimming and J lost 2 bases, with 13 bases between them. The chain combines TRBV7-3 with TRBJ2-3; D is possibly TRBD2 (6 bases). The sequence came from an adult with an advanced solid tumor such as melanoma, head and neck, liver or kidney cancer. The material was CD4+ or CD8+ T cells sorted from blood, obtained in a trial of the OX40 agonist ivuxolimab. The CDR3 DNA follows: TGTGCCAGCAGCTACGGACTAACGCCCACAGATACGCAGTATTTT. Its protein product is CASSYGLTPTDTQYF.